This T cell receptor beta chain was sequenced for a study of graft-versus-host responses after intestinal transplantation. Background on the study: Every recipient underwent anti-thymocyte globulin induction, then tacrolimus and steroids for roughly 3 years. Overall study findings and caveats: The recipient marrow held GvH clones, and some of them showed up first in ileum or blood. Early post-transplant HvG declines showed an association with peak circulating GvH clone levels. High graft-versus-host to host-versus-graft T cell clonal ratios marked allografts of patients with graft-donor macrochimerism.

Trimming stripped 5 bases from V and 2 bases from J, with 8 bases between. This CDR3 contains 13 residues. Germline CDR1 MNHEY, CDR2 SMNVEV (reference sequence). Data came from immunoSEQ multiplex PCR; TCRdb stores just in-frame clones and leaves some out. The sample contains 100,000 to 120,000 clones, around 95% of which appear only once. Of note for this clone: Its specificity is not known. Within the sample, other DNA sequences also encode this same CDR3.

This chain joins TRBV27 and TRBJ2-3, with D perhaps matching TRBD1 or TRBD2 (5 bases each). The sample here was unstimulated CD8+ T cells sorted from spleen or lymph node cells, taken before intestinal transplant. This sequence was found in a human donor who received an intestinal transplant. CDR3 sequence reads: CASSPGTTDTQYF. The DNA of the CDR3 is TGTGCCAGCAGTCCAGGGACCACAGATACGCAGTATTTT.